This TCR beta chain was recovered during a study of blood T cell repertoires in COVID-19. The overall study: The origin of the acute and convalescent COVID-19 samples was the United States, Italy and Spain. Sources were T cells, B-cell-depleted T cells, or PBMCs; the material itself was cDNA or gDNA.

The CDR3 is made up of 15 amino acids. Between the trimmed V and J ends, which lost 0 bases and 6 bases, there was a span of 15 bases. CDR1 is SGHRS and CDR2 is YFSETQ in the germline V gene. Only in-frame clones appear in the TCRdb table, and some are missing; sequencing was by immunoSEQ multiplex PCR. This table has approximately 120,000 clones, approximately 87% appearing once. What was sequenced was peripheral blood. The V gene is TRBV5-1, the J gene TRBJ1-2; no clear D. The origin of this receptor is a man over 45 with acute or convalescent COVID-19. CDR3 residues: CASSLEVGQPDGYTF. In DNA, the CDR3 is TGCGCCAGCAGCTTGGAGGTTGGGCAGCCGGATGGCTACACCTTC.